This T cell receptor (beta chain) was found in a study of PD-1 blockade in classical Hodgkin lymphoma. Trimming pared 5 bases from V and 1 base from J, leaving 17 bases between. CDR3 length: 16 amino acids. Per germline, CDR1 SGHTA and CDR2 FQGNSA. This table comes from immunoSEQ multiplex PCR, and its TCRdb copy is limited to in-frame clones, with some not included. Of about 17,000 clones listed, about 75% are singletons. Time point specified: cycle 4 day 1 (C4D1), after less than seven weeks of nivolumab. The patients all showed relapse after autologous stem cell transplantation, while their brentuximab vedotin exposure varied. Negative selection with magnetic separation was used to purify CD4+ T cells from thawed PBMCs.

The chain links TRBV7-2 to TRBJ1-1; a possible D gene is TRBD1 (6 bases). The receptor was isolated from a human donor with classical Hodgkin lymphoma. The sequencing used CD4+ T cells from blood, collected before the fourth cycle of nivolumab. Written as DNA, the CDR3 is TGTGCCAGCAGCCTAATAGGGGGACCGCCGAACACTGAAGCTTTCTTT. It yields the protein CASSLIGGPPNTEAFF.